The T cell receptor beta chain described here comes from a study of T cell responses to AZD1222 COVID-19 vaccine. Trimming cost V 0 bases and J 2 bases, with 11 bases left between them. From germline, CDR1 is LGHDT and CDR2 YNNKEL (reference sequence). The length of the CDR3 is 15 residues. Clones were read by immunoSEQ multiplex PCR, and TCRdb kept only the in-frame ones, dropping some. The profile covers some 180,000 clones, with around 90% appearing a single time and around 6.4% taken by the ten largest. Worth noting for this clone: Its antigen is still unknown.

The study, taken as a whole, reports: The study identified only five to seven AZD1222 recipients as seropositive at baseline. Vaccine-related CD4 TCRs covered spike, predominating at 160-218 and 743-854.

The TCR was taken from an adult in good health. This sample comprised peripheral blood, obtained on day 0 of AZD1222 vaccination. The chain joins TRBV3-1 (or the pseudogene TRBV3-2) to TRBJ2-7; weak D call: TRBD1 (5 bases). CDR3 bases: TGTGCCAGCAGCCAAGAGGGGCAGGCCACCTACGAGCAGTACTTC. Encoded protein: CASSQEGQATYEQYF.